The TCR beta chain described here comes from a study of a mutant IDH1 vaccine in newly diagnosed glioma listed by TCRdb under 2021. For the wider study: Patients received eight vaccinations in weeks 1, 3, 5, 7, 11, 15, 19 and 23, corresponding to visits V03 through V10. In the chemotherapy-containing groups, vaccination started alongside temozolomide cycles, whereas in patients who had radiotherapy alone it started 4-6 weeks after radiotherapy. The approximately 32 treated patients were 62.5% male and roughly 38% female, with a mean age of about 38 years. Before enrollment, patients had received standard therapy of radiotherapy alone, temozolomide alone, or radiochemotherapy with temozolomide; most received the combination. Peripheral blood samples were drawn at six visits, namely V03 (baseline), V05, V07, V10, V12 and V13. Longitudinal TCRB deep sequencing was performed for 25 to 30 treated patients wherever samples were available for exploratory analyses.

Libraries came from the immunoSEQ multiplex PCR assay. Rearranged TCR beta chain sequences were amplified using the hsTCRB Kit according to the manufacturer's protocol. An Illumina MiSeq was used to sequence the TCRB libraries. Regarding the original processing steps: The proprietary platform of the kit vendor was used for demultiplexing, trimming and gene mapping. TCRdb provides this immuneACCESS table in a form limited to in-frame rearrangements. Some clones are lacking; in checked studies, under half of them reflect an unresolved V gene, and why the rest are absent is not known. D and trimming were read from the DNA, whereas the V and J calls and clone size are those reported in that table. The sample records approximately 80,000 clones, over 75% of which are singletons. Under 0.6% of the sample goes to the ten largest clones. Overall study results and their limits: Pseudoprogression seemed to be unrelated to changes in the top peripheral T cell clonotypes found by TCRB sequencing. Selection of PBMC samples for TCRB deep sequencing was based on availability. It was noted by the authors that analyses of patient blood samples could not be reproduced owing to sample limitations. Immune responses induced by the vaccine were seen in about 93% of patients across multiple MHC alleles.

The CDR3 runs 16 amino acids, cysteine and phenylalanine included. The kept DNA is CDR3 alone, 48 bases in frame from the first base. V loses 3 bases, J loses 4 bases, and the germline ends lie 19 bases apart. Based on the germline V gene, the CDR1 and CDR2 sequences are MDHEN and SYDVKM. A remark on this clone: Its antigen is still unknown. No per-base quality is available; no much larger clone lies one base away.

The time point label of this sample denotes: week 5, during vaccination. Each vaccine dose was 300 ug of a 20-mer mutant IDH1 peptide in Montanide, given subcutaneously with topical imiquimod. Newly diagnosed WHO grade 3 or 4 IDH1-mutant astrocytomas showing loss of nuclear ATRX were present in the donors. The samples were drawn from NOA16, a multicentre, single-arm, open-label phase I trial in Germany that tested a mutant IDH1 peptide vaccine in humans for the first time. Genomic DNA for TCRB sequencing was extracted from EDTA blood using the DNeasy Blood and Tissue Kit. Recombination joined TRBV28 with TRBJ2-7; no D segment can be confidently identified. This TCR was recovered from a woman in her 50s with glioma. Sequences were derived from PBMCs, sampled from a glioma patient whose treatment included an IDH1 peptide vaccine. The DNA is TGTGCCAGCAGTTTTGAAAGAGCTGGGGAAGGTTACGAGCAGTACTTC. The translation is CASSFERAGEGYEQYF.